These T cell receptor beta chains were read from a single sample in a study of breast tumors, draining lymph nodes, adjacent tissues. Each CDR3 protein is one row after TCRdb ran MiXCR on the multiplex PCR reads. The sample has around 130,000 distinct CDR3 sequences, about 20% seen once; the top ten hold approximately 3.5%. The sequencing sample was made of axillary lymph node tissue. The receptors derive from a female donor with breast cancer. Some clones in this sample may be carry-over from other donors' samples. Each CDR3 is given with its conserved first and last residue. The D gene is left open where the match is weak. Where a row states a size, it is once, few, many or the class of an expanded clone; other rows omit it.

d_gene: -; j_gene: TRBJ2-2; abundance: many; v_gene: TRBV2; CDR3aa: CASSDGGPTGELFF; CDR3nt: TGTGCCAGCAGTGATGGGGGGCCCACCGGGGAGCTGTTTTTT
d_gene: TRBD2; j_gene: TRBJ2-5; abundance: many; v_gene: TRBV5-1; CDR3aa: CASRGLAGGETQYF; CDR3nt: TGCGCCAGCAGGGGACTAGCGGGGGGAGAGACCCAGTACTTC
d_gene: TRBD2; j_gene: TRBJ2-3; abundance: many; v_gene: TRBV15; CDR3aa: CATAGTSGTDTQYF; CDR3nt: TGTGCCACCGCCGGGACTAGCGGCACAGATACGCAGTATTTT
d_gene: -; j_gene: TRBJ1-4; abundance: -; v_gene: TRBV28; CDR3aa: CASRRRRVGTNEKLFF; CDR3nt: TGTGCCAGCCGACGGAGAAGGGTCGGCACTAATGAAAAACTGTTTTTT
d_gene: -; j_gene: TRBJ1-5; abundance: many; v_gene: TRBV2; CDR3aa: CASSLAQGTNQPQHF; CDR3nt: TGTGCCAGCAGTCTCGCCCAGGGTACCAATCAGCCCCAGCATTTT
d_gene: -; j_gene: TRBJ2-5; abundance: many; v_gene: TRBV6-6; CDR3aa: CASSRGQQETQYF; CDR3nt: TGTGCCAGCAGTCGCGGACAACAAGAGACCCAGTACTTC
d_gene: TRBD1; j_gene: TRBJ2-3; abundance: few; v_gene: TRBV28; CDR3aa: CASSIGGGDTQYF; CDR3nt: TGTGCCAGCAGCATAGGGGGCGGAGATACGCAGTATTTT
d_gene: -; j_gene: TRBJ2-1; abundance: many; v_gene: TRBV9; CDR3aa: CASRGVYEQFF; CDR3nt: TGTGCCAGCCGGGGAGTCTATGAGCAGTTCTTC
d_gene: -; j_gene: TRBJ1-5; abundance: many; v_gene: TRBV15; CDR3aa: CATSRDGIGGTTGNQPQHF; CDR3nt: TGTGCCACCAGCAGAGACGGGATCGGGGGAACAACGGGCAATCAGCCCCAGCATTTT
d_gene: -; j_gene: TRBJ1-2; abundance: many; v_gene: TRBV3-1; CDR3aa: CASSQVGGSYGYTF; CDR3nt: TGTGCCAGCAGCCAAGTTGGGGGTTCGTATGGCTACACCTTC
d_gene: TRBD2; j_gene: TRBJ2-1; abundance: many; v_gene: TRBV29-1; CDR3aa: CSVGRGLETDEQFF; CDR3nt: TGCAGCGTTGGGAGGGGACTAGAGACCGATGAGCAGTTCTTC
d_gene: -; j_gene: TRBJ1-6; abundance: many; v_gene: TRBV7-6; CDR3aa: CASSLEGPNSPLHF; CDR3nt: TGTGCCAGCAGCTTAGAGGGCCCAAATTCACCCCTCCACTTT
d_gene: TRBD2; j_gene: TRBJ2-1; abundance: -; v_gene: TRBV6-1; CDR3aa: CATRLAGNEQFF; CDR3nt: TGTGCCACCCGACTAGCAGGCAATGAGCAGTTCTTC
d_gene: TRBD2; j_gene: TRBJ2-3; abundance: many; v_gene: TRBV7-9; CDR3aa: CASSSTGLVSNTQYF; CDR3nt: TGTGCCAGCAGTTCGACGGGACTAGTATCAAATACGCAGTATTTT
d_gene: -; j_gene: TRBJ1-4; abundance: few; v_gene: TRBV5-4; CDR3aa: CASSLRFENEKLFF; CDR3nt: TGTGCCAGCAGCTTGAGATTCGAAAATGAAAAACTGTTTTTT
d_gene: TRBD2; j_gene: TRBJ2-5; abundance: many; v_gene: TRBV5-1; CDR3aa: CASSPVAGVGETQYF; CDR3nt: TGCGCCAGCAGCCCCGTAGCGGGAGTGGGGGAGACCCAGTACTTC
d_gene: -; j_gene: TRBJ2-4; abundance: -; v_gene: TRBV20-1; CDR3aa: CSARSQGDFGAAKNIQYF; CDR3nt: TGCAGTGCTAGAAGCCAGGGAGATTTTGGGGCTGCCAAAAACATTCAGTACTTC
d_gene: -; j_gene: TRBJ2-7; abundance: many; v_gene: TRBV7-2; CDR3aa: CASSLGVAHEQYF; CDR3nt: TGTGCCAGCAGCTTAGGGGTAGCCCACGAGCAGTACTTC
d_gene: -; j_gene: TRBJ2-6; abundance: -; v_gene: TRBV28; CDR3aa: CASRGAGAGANVLTF; CDR3nt: TGTGCCAGCAGGGGGGCAGGGGCCGGGGCCAACGTCCTGACTTTC
d_gene: -; j_gene: TRBJ2-2; abundance: many; v_gene: TRBV9; CDR3aa: CASKGQGQTGELFF; CDR3nt: TGTGCCAGCAAGGGGCAGGGCCAAACCGGGGAGCTGTTTTTT
d_gene: -; j_gene: TRBJ2-3; abundance: many; v_gene: TRBV6-2/TRBV6-3; CDR3aa: CASSYPRQDTDTQYF; CDR3nt: TGTGCCAGCAGTTACCCCCGACAGGACACAGATACGCAGTATTTT
d_gene: -; j_gene: TRBJ2-5; abundance: few; v_gene: TRBV28; CDR3aa: CASREQGLRDETQYF; CDR3nt: TGTGCCAGCAGGGAGCAGGGGCTTAGAGACGAGACCCAGTACTTC
d_gene: -; j_gene: TRBJ2-5; abundance: many; v_gene: TRBV10-1; CDR3aa: CASIGGASGMNQETQYF; CDR3nt: TGCGCCAGCATTGGGGGGGCTAGCGGAATGAACCAAGAGACCCAGTACTTC
d_gene: -; j_gene: TRBJ2-5; abundance: -; v_gene: TRBV5-4; CDR3aa: CAGSASRVLETQYF; CDR3nt: TGTGCCGGCAGCGCCAGCAGGGTGTTAGAGACCCAGTACTTC
d_gene: -; j_gene: TRBJ2-2; abundance: many; v_gene: TRBV6-1; CDR3aa: CASRGLNGELFF; CDR3nt: TGTGCCAGCAGGGGGCTTAACGGGGAGCTGTTTTTT
d_gene: TRBD1; j_gene: TRBJ1-1; abundance: -; v_gene: TRBV7-2; CDR3aa: CASSWGTGPNTEAFF; CDR3nt: TGTGCCAGCAGCTGGGGGACAGGCCCGAACACTGAAGCTTTCTTT
d_gene: TRBD1; j_gene: TRBJ2-5; abundance: -; v_gene: TRBV28; CDR3aa: CASNFEYRGSRQETQYF; CDR3nt: TGTGCCAGCAACTTCGAATACAGGGGGTCCCGTCAAGAGACCCAGTACTTC
d_gene: -; j_gene: TRBJ1-2; abundance: -; v_gene: TRBV20-1; CDR3aa: CSAGTALDYGYTF; CDR3nt: TGCAGTGCTGGGACCGCACTTGACTATGGCTACACTTTC
d_gene: TRBD2; j_gene: TRBJ2-1; abundance: many; v_gene: TRBV30; CDR3aa: CAWSSGTNYNEQFF; CDR3nt: TGTGCCTGGAGTTCCGGGACTAACTACAATGAGCAGTTCTTC
d_gene: -; j_gene: TRBJ2-7; abundance: -; v_gene: TRBV28; CDR3aa: CASSWFGFYEQYF; CDR3nt: TGTGCCAGCAGCTGGTTTGGATTCTACGAGCAGTACTTC
d_gene: TRBD1; j_gene: TRBJ1-6; abundance: many; v_gene: TRBV5-1; CDR3aa: CASSLGTGGSPLHF; CDR3nt: TGCGCCAGCAGCTTGGGGACAGGGGGCTCACCCCTCCACTTT
d_gene: -; j_gene: TRBJ2-7; abundance: many; v_gene: TRBV4-2; CDR3aa: CASSRGGWEQYF; CDR3nt: TGTGCCAGCAGCCGTGGAGGTTGGGAGCAGTACTTC
d_gene: -; j_gene: TRBJ1-3; abundance: many; v_gene: TRBV5-6; CDR3aa: CASSLKGPIGNTIYF; CDR3nt: TGTGCCAGCAGCTTGAAGGGACCGATTGGAAACACCATATATTTT
d_gene: -; j_gene: TRBJ2-1; abundance: many; v_gene: TRBV7-9; CDR3aa: CASSLRDGPSYNEQFF; CDR3nt: TGTGCCAGCAGCTTACGCGACGGTCCCTCCTACAATGAGCAGTTCTTC
d_gene: TRBD2; j_gene: TRBJ2-7; abundance: many; v_gene: TRBV13; CDR3aa: CASSLGPVTSDAYEQYF; CDR3nt: TGTGCCAGCAGCTTAGGCCCTGTGACTAGCGATGCCTACGAGCAGTACTTC
d_gene: -; j_gene: TRBJ1-1; abundance: -; v_gene: TRBV5-1; CDR3aa: CASTVGGALNTEAFF; CDR3nt: TGCGCCAGCACCGTAGGTGGGGCCCTGAACACTGAAGCTTTCTTT
d_gene: -; j_gene: TRBJ2-1; abundance: many; v_gene: TRBV4-1; CDR3aa: CASSQRDNDYNEQFF; CDR3nt: TGCGCCAGCAGCCAAAGGGACAACGACTACAATGAGCAGTTCTTC
d_gene: -; j_gene: TRBJ1-1; abundance: -; v_gene: TRBV4-1; CDR3aa: CASSLRPINTEAFF; CDR3nt: TGTGCCAGCAGCTTAAGGCCGATAAACACTGAAGCTTTCTTT
d_gene: TRBD1; j_gene: TRBJ1-6; abundance: many; v_gene: TRBV5-1; CDR3aa: CASSYDDRVPPLHF; CDR3nt: TGCGCCAGCAGTTACGACGACAGGGTCCCACCCCTCCACTTT
d_gene: -; j_gene: TRBJ1-6; abundance: many; v_gene: TRBV7-9; CDR3aa: CASSLAGGRGGSPLHF; CDR3nt: TGTGCCAGCAGCTTAGCAGGAGGCAGGGGTGGTTCACCCCTCCACTTT
d_gene: -; j_gene: TRBJ1-6; abundance: many; v_gene: TRBV7-2; CDR3aa: CASSPNLGPYSPLHF; CDR3nt: TGTGCCAGCAGCCCTAACTTGGGTCCTTATTCACCCCTCCACTTT
d_gene: TRBD2; j_gene: TRBJ2-1; abundance: -; v_gene: TRBV28; CDR3aa: CASSQLAGASYNEQFF; CDR3nt: TGTGCCAGCAGCCAGCTGGCGGGAGCTTCCTACAATGAGCAGTTCTTC
d_gene: -; j_gene: TRBJ1-3; abundance: many; v_gene: TRBV6-1; CDR3aa: CASSGIVSPSGNTIYF; CDR3nt: TGTGCCAGCAGTGGGATCGTCAGTCCCTCTGGAAACACCATATATTTT
d_gene: -; j_gene: TRBJ2-7; abundance: many; v_gene: TRBV11-2; CDR3aa: CASSLGRARPYEQYF; CDR3nt: TGTGCCAGCAGCTTAGGTCGGGCGAGACCCTACGAGCAGTACTTC
d_gene: -; j_gene: TRBJ1-3; abundance: many; v_gene: TRBV29-1; CDR3aa: CSVEGQRSGNTIYF; CDR3nt: TGCAGCGTTGAAGGACAGCGAAGTGGAAACACCATATATTTT
d_gene: -; j_gene: TRBJ2-7; abundance: many; v_gene: TRBV20-1; CDR3aa: CSAVREGSSYEQYF; CDR3nt: TGCAGTGCCGTACGTGAGGGGAGCTCCTACGAGCAGTACTTC
d_gene: TRBD1; j_gene: TRBJ2-7; abundance: many; v_gene: TRBV20-1; CDR3aa: CSARAATGPTYEQYF; CDR3nt: TGCAGTGCTAGAGCCGCGACAGGGCCTACCTACGAGCAGTACTTC
d_gene: -; j_gene: TRBJ2-3; abundance: -; v_gene: TRBV12-5; CDR3aa: CASGLDSVGDTQYF; CDR3nt: TGTGCTAGTGGCCTAGACAGCGTGGGAGATACGCAGTATTTT
d_gene: -; j_gene: TRBJ1-5; abundance: few; v_gene: TRBV11-2; CDR3aa: CASSSQGSQPQHF; CDR3nt: TGTGCCAGCAGTTCTCAGGGGTCTCAGCCCCAGCATTTT
d_gene: TRBD2; j_gene: TRBJ2-3; abundance: many; v_gene: TRBV7-3; CDR3aa: CASSLTSGGRDTQYF; CDR3nt: TGTGCCAGCAGCTTAACTAGCGGGGGGAGAGATACGCAGTATTTT
d_gene: TRBD2; j_gene: TRBJ2-1; abundance: many; v_gene: TRBV18; CDR3aa: CASSPGASGAYNEQFF; CDR3nt: TGTGCCAGCTCACCAGGAGCTAGCGGTGCCTACAATGAGCAGTTCTTC
d_gene: TRBD1; j_gene: TRBJ2-1; abundance: many; v_gene: TRBV5-4; CDR3aa: CASSLEGGAINEQFF; CDR3nt: TGTGCCAGCAGCTTGGAAGGGGGCGCAATCAATGAGCAGTTCTTC
d_gene: -; j_gene: TRBJ2-3; abundance: many; v_gene: TRBV3-1; CDR3aa: CASTDSPRDTQYF; CDR3nt: TGTGCCAGCACAGACTCCCCCCGAGATACGCAGTATTTT
d_gene: -; j_gene: TRBJ2-1; abundance: many; v_gene: TRBV4-2; CDR3aa: CASSQASGPGNEQFF; CDR3nt: TGTGCCAGCAGCCAAGCATCTGGGCCCGGAAATGAGCAGTTCTTC
d_gene: TRBD1; j_gene: TRBJ2-7; abundance: many; v_gene: TRBV2; CDR3aa: CASSDRDPYEQYF; CDR3nt: TGTGCCAGCAGCGACAGGGATCCCTACGAGCAGTACTTC
d_gene: TRBD1; j_gene: TRBJ1-2; abundance: many; v_gene: TRBV10-3; CDR3aa: CAIRATDRGDGYTF; CDR3nt: TGTGCCATCAGGGCGACTGACAGGGGAGACGGCTACACCTTC
d_gene: -; j_gene: TRBJ2-7; abundance: -; v_gene: TRBV7-9; CDR3aa: CSSSLDYEQYF; CDR3nt: TGTTCCAGCAGCCTTGACTACGAGCAGTACTTC
d_gene: -; j_gene: TRBJ1-2; abundance: many; v_gene: TRBV20-1; CDR3aa: CSAGGGLDYGYTF; CDR3nt: TGCAGTGCTGGAGGGGGGCTCGACTATGGCTACACCTTC
d_gene: -; j_gene: TRBJ2-3; abundance: many; v_gene: TRBV11-3; CDR3aa: CASSLRTDTQYF; CDR3nt: TGTGCCAGCAGCTTACGCACAGATACGCAGTATTTT
d_gene: TRBD1; j_gene: TRBJ2-7; abundance: many; v_gene: TRBV5-6; CDR3aa: CASSHTGTGIYEQYF; CDR3nt: TGTGCCAGCAGTCACACCGGGACAGGGATCTACGAGCAGTACTTC